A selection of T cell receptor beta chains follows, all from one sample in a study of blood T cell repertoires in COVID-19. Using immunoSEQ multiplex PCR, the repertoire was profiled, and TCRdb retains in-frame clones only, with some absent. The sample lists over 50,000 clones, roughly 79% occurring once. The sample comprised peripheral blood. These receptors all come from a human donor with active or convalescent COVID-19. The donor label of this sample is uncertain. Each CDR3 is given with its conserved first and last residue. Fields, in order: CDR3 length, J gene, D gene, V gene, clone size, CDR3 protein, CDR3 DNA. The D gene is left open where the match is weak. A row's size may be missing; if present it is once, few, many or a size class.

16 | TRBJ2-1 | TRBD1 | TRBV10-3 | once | CAISESSGTGTNEQFF | TGTGCCATCAGTGAGTCTTCGGGGACAGGGACCAATGAGCAGTTCTTC
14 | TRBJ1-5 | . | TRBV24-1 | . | CATSDFQDNQPQHF | TGTGCCACCAGTGATTTCCAGGACAATCAGCCCCAGCATTTT
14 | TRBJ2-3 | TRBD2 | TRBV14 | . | CASSRTSATDTQYF | TGTGCCAGCAGCCGTACTAGCGCCACAGATACGCAGTATTTT
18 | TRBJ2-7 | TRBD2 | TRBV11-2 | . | CASSLDLYAAGGNYEQYF | TGTGCCAGCAGCTTAGATCTTTATGCGGCGGGAGGAAACTACGAGCAGTACTTC
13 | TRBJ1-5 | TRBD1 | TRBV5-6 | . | CASSARTGRAQHF | TGTGCCAGCAGCGCGAGGACAGGAAGGGCCCAGCATTTT
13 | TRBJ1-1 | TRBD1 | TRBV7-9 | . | CASSGQGNTEAFF | TGTGCCAGCTCGGGACAGGGGAACACTGAAGCTTTCTTT
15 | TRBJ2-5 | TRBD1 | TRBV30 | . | CAWRRTGWSQETQYF | TGTGCCTGGAGGAGGACAGGATGGTCACAAGAGACCCAGTACTTC
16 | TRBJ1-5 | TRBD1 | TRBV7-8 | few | CASSLGGQGVNQPQHF | TGTGCCAGCAGCTTAGGGGGACAGGGGGTAAATCAGCCCCAGCATTTT
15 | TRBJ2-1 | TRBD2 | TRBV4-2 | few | CASSPGLAVYNEQFF | TGTGCCAGCAGCCCGGGACTAGCGGTCTACAATGAGCAGTTCTTC
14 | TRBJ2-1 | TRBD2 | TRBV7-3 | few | CASRFSGDYNEQFF | TGTGCCAGCAGGTTTAGCGGGGATTACAATGAGCAGTTCTTC
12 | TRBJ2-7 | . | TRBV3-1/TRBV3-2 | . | CASSQVLREQYF | TGTGCCAGCAGCCAAGTCCTGAGAGAGCAGTACTTC
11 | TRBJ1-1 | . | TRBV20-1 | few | CSASTGYEAFF | TGCAGTGCTAGCACGGGATATGAAGCTTTCTTT
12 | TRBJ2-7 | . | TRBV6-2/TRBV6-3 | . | CASSYWASEQYF | TGTGCCAGCAGTTATTGGGCCTCCGAGCAGTACTTC
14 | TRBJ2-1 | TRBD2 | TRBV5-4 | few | CASSKLGTSGEQFF | TGTGCCAGCAGCAAATTAGGGACTAGCGGCGAGCAGTTCTTC
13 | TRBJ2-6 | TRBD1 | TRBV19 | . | CASRRDRANVLTF | TGTGCCAGTAGACGGGACAGAGCCAACGTCCTGACTTTC
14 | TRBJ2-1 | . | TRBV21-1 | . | CASKKGTSGNEQFF | TGTGCCAGCAAAAAAGGGACTAGCGGCAATGAGCAGTTCTTC
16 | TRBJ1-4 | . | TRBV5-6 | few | CASSSRWGGQEEKLFF | TGTGCCAGCAGCTCGAGATGGGGGGGGCAAGAAGAAAAACTGTTTTTT
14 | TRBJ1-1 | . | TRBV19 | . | CASSHRGGQPEAFF | TGTGCCAGTAGCCATCGGGGGGGGCAGCCTGAAGCTTTCTTT
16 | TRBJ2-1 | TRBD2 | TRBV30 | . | CAWKSTSGRSYNEQFF | TGTGCCTGGAAGAGCACTAGCGGCCGCTCCTACAATGAGCAGTTCTTC
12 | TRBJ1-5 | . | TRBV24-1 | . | CATSDPYQPQHF | TGTGCCACCAGTGATCCGTATCAGCCCCAGCATTTT
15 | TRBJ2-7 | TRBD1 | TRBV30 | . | CAWTAEDRGLYEQYF | TGTGCCTGGACCGCGGAGGACAGGGGGCTATACGAGCAGTACTTC
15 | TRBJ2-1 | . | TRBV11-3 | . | CASSPGGPSYNEQFF | TGTGCCAGCTCGCCCGGCGGCCCCTCCTACAATGAGCAGTTCTTC
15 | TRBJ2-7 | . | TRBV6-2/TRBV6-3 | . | CASSESKLAIYEQYF | TGTGCCAGCAGTGAGAGCAAGCTAGCGATCTACGAGCAGTACTTC
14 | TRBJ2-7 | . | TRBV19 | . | CASSIGEARGEQYF | TGTGCCAGTAGTATAGGCGAGGCCCGGGGGGAGCAGTACTTC
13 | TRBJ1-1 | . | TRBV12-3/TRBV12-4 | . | CASSRSGSPEAFF | TGTGCCAGCAGTCGCAGCGGGTCTCCTGAAGCTTTCTTT
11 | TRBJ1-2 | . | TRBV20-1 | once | CSASRAGGYTF | TGCAGTGCTAGCAGGGCGGGAGGCTACACCTTC
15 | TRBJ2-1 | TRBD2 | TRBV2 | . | CASSALAGVRNEQFF | TGTGCCAGCAGTGCCCTAGCGGGAGTCAGGAATGAGCAGTTCTTC